Sequencing of this T cell receptor (beta chain) was carried out in a study of blood T cells in healthy people across ages. Study-wide findings and caveats: TCR beta diversity was tightly associated with the proportion of naive T cells. Roughly linear declines in TCR beta diversity per million T cells occurred with age.

The authors ran a second PCR of about 6 to 11 cycles using a sample-barcoded 5' primer and a J-beta primer mix. TCRdb independently ran MiXCR on the 5' RACE reads; one entry per CDR3 protein. The sample gives roughly 500,000 distinct CDR3 sequences, about 25% of which show up once; about 18% is in the top ten. Germline CDR1 and CDR2: SEHNR and FQNEAQ (reference sequence). This CDR3 comprises 16 residues. A word on this clonotype: No antigen is known for it.

The specimen sequenced was blood. The clonotype originates from a woman in her 70s in good health. The J gene is TRBJ2-5, the V gene TRBV7-9, with 7 bases that match TRBD2. The last part of the DNA fits TRBJ2-1 better; the J call may be wrong. The CDR3 region is CASSSISGVFRNEQFF. For the CDR3, the DNA is TGTGCCAGCAGCTCAATAAGCGGGGTCTTTAGAAATGAGCAGTTCTTC.